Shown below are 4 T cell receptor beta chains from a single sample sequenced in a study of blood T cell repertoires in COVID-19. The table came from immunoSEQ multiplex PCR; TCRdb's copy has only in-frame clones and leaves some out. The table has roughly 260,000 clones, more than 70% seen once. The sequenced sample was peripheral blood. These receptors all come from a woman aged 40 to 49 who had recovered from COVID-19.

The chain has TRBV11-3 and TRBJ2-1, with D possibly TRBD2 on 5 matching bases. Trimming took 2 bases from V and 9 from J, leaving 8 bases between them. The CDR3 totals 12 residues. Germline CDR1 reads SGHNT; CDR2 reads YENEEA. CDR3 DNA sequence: TGTGCCAGCAGCTTAAGGAGGCGTGAGCAGTTCTTC. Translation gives CASSLRRREQFF.

The CDR3 is CASSPASGSRTGELFF. For the CDR3, the DNA is TGTGCCAGCAGTCCAGCAAGCGGGAGTAGGACCGGGGAGCTGTTTTTT. The chain has TRBV7-6 and TRBJ2-2, with 8 nucleotides matching TRBD2. Germline-derived CDR1 and CDR2 are SGHVS and FNYEAQ. The CDR3 has 16 residues. J gave up 5 bases and V 6 bases, and 11 bases lay outside the gene matches. The entire variable domain, with the rest obtained from reference TRBV7-6 and TRBJ2-2, is as follows: GAGVSQSPRYKVTKRGQDVALRCDPISGHVSLYWYRQALGQGPEFLTYFNYEAQQDKSGLPNDRFSAERPEGSISTLTIQRTEQRDSAMYRCASSPASGSRTGELFFGEGSRLTVL.

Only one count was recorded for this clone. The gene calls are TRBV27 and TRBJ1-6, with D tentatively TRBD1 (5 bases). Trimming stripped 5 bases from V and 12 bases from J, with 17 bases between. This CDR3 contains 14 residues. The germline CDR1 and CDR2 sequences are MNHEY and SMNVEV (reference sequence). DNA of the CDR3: TGTGCCAGCAGTCCCCGGGAGGGGCTGAAACCCCTCCACTTT. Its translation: CASSPREGLKPLHF.

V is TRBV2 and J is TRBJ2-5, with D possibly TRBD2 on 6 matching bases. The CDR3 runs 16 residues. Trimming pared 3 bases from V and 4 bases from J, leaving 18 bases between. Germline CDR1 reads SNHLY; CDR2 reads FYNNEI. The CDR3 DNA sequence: TGTGCCAGCAGTGACGTCATTTTCGGGGGTGGAGAGACCCAGTACTTC. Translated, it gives CASSDVIFGGGETQYF.